These 29 T cell receptor beta chains originate from one sample sequenced in a study of T cells in Graves' hyperthyroidism and ophthalmopathy. The TCR beta CDR3 regions underwent amplification using RNA transcripts as the source. In the first-round RT-PCR of the TCR CDR3, the HTBI primer set was used. TCRdb independently ran MiXCR on the multiplex PCR reads; one entry per CDR3 protein. This sample has some 300,000 distinct CDR3 sequences, with 10% to 15% found just once. The sample consisted of blood. The source is a woman in her twenties or thirties with Graves' hyperthyroidism that later progressed to Graves' ophthalmopathy.

This clonotype was counted at least ten times. J is TRBJ2-3 and V is TRBV4-2; 9 positions agree with TRBD2. CDR1 and CDR2 (germline): LGHNA, YNFKEQ. Trimming removed 1 base from V and 4 bases from J; junction bases left unmatched: 9. This CDR3 has 17 amino acids. The CDR3: CASSQGASSGAPDTQYF. The CDR3 nucleotides read TGTGCCAGCAGCCAAGGGGCGTCTAGCGGGGCTCCAGATACGCAGTATTTT.

This clonotype was seen many times. The CDR3 loop is CASSSGGASGANVLTF. The DNA of the CDR3 is TGTGCCAGCAGTTCAGGGGGCGCTTCTGGGGCCAACGTCCTGACTTTC. V and J are TRBV28 and TRBJ2-6; 8 nucleotides line up with TRBD1. The germline V gene encodes CDR1 MDHEN and CDR2 SYDVKM. With V trimmed by 4 bases and J by 1 base, 3 bases remained unmatched. This CDR3 comprises 16 residues. The entire variable domain, with the rest obtained from reference TRBV28 and TRBJ2-6, is as follows: DVKVTQSSRYLVKRTGEKVFLECVQDMDHENMFWYRQDPGLGLRLIYFSYDVKMKEKGDIPEGYSVSREKKERFSLILESASTNQTSMYLCASSSGGASGANVLTFGAGSRLTVL.

A word on this clonotype: The junction does not match germline at one end; this may be a read error. The CDR3 DNA follows: TGTGTCAGCAGTGCGGCAGAGGGTGGAACTGAAGCTTTCTTT. It translates to CVSSAAEGGTEAFF. This rearrangement joins TRBV2 to TRBJ1-1; the D is unclear. Per germline, CDR1 SNHLY and CDR2 FYNNEI. CDR3 length equals 14 residues.

V is TRBV3-1 and J is TRBJ2-1; TRBD1 aligns across 8 bases. Trimming removed 2 bases from V and 10 bases from J; junction bases left unmatched: 10. This CDR3 region has 15 residues. Germline V gene sequence: CDR1 LGHDT, CDR2 YNNKEL (reference sequence). CDR3 bases: TGTGCCAGCAGCCAAAAAGCCGGACAGGGACGGGAGCAGTTCTTC. Translating gives CASSQKAGQGREQFF.

This clonotype turned up a few times. V and J are TRBV19 and TRBJ2-1; 8 nucleotides align to TRBD1. Germline CDR1 LNHDA, CDR2 SQIVND (reference sequence). The length of the CDR3 is 18 residues. V shed 4 bases, J shed 0 bases, and the junction held 11 bases outside the gene matches. In DNA form, the CDR3 reads TGTGCCAGTAGTACAACGGACAGGGTTCCGTACTCCTACAATGAGCAGTTCTTC. Protein product: CASSTTDRVPYSYNEQFF.

As for this clonotype: A single base separates this from a much larger clone, so it may be a read error. The chain couples TRBV20-1 to TRBJ1-4; D is possibly TRBD1 (6 bases). This CDR3 is built from 13 residues. In germline, CDR1 is DFQATT, CDR2 SNEGSKA (reference sequence). CDR3 DNA: TGCAGTGCTGGGACAATGGCTAAGGAAAAACTGTTTTTT. As protein: CSAGTMAKEKLFF.

V usage is TRBV27 and J usage is TRBJ2-2; 9 nucleotides line up with TRBD1. The ends lost 6 bases at V and 7 bases at J; junction bases unmatched: 9. Germline CDR1 is MNHEY and CDR2 is SMNVEV (reference sequence). The CDR3 covers 15 residues. This CDR3 reads CASSPGQGGFGELFF. The DNA of the CDR3 is TGTGCCAGCAGCCCGGGACAGGGTGGATTCGGGGAGCTGTTTTTT.

At least ten counts were recorded for this clonotype. The chain is built from TRBV7-2 and TRBJ2-1, with 13 bases identical to TRBD2. CDR1 and CDR2 (germline): SGHTA, FQGNSA. V gave up 4 bases and J gave up 6 bases; unmatched junction bases: 3. The CDR3 consists of 15 residues. The DNA for the CDR3 is TGTGCCAGCAGCTCCTGGACTAGCGGGAGCAATGAGCAGTTCTTC. This codes for CASSSWTSGSNEQFF.

The rearrangement uses TRBV9 and TRBJ2-3; D is ambiguous. V was shortened by 3 bases and J by 2 bases, with 7 bases between the two germline ends. Germline-derived CDR1 and CDR2 are SGDLS and YYNGEE. CDR3 length: 13 amino acids. In DNA form, the CDR3 reads TGTGCCAGCAGCGATTCAGTCACAGATACGCAGTATTTT. This translates into CASSDSVTDTQYF.

This chain joins TRBV5-1 and TRBJ1-1, with D uncertain. This CDR3 is built from 15 residues. V lost 6 bases, J lost 3 bases, and 18 bases lay in between. CDR1 is SGHRS, CDR2 YFSETQ, per germline. The CDR3 spells CASIQFPDGDTEAFF. The CDR3 DNA is TGCGCCAGCATTCAATTCCCGGACGGGGACACTGAAGCTTTCTTT.

This clonotype occurred many times. The genes are TRBV19 and TRBJ2-7; D ambiguous. The CDR3 loop spans 13 amino acids. Germline loops: CDR1 LNHDA, CDR2 SQIVND (reference sequence). V gave up 5 bases and J gave up 6 bases, with 14 bases separating them. The CDR3 here is CASSPSISGEQYF. DNA for the CDR3: TGTGCCAGTAGTCCCTCCATCTCGGGCGAGCAGTACTTC.

Many counts were recorded for this clonotype. This chain links TRBV7-2 with TRBJ2-2; 7 nucleotides match TRBD1. The V gene end was trimmed by 4 bases and the J gene end by 0 bases; junction bases not matched to a gene: 11. Looked up from germline, CDR1 is SGHTA and CDR2 is FQGNSA. The CDR3 consists of 18 residues. The CDR3 DNA reads TGTGCCAGCAGCTACAAAATACACGGGACAGCGAACACCGGGGAGCTGTTTTTT. It is translated as CASSYKIHGTANTGELFF.

This chain connects TRBV4-2 to TRBJ2-5; D is ambiguous. The V gene's germline CDR1 is LGHNA and CDR2 YNFKEQ. CDR3 length equals 15 residues. Trimming shortened V by 2 bases and J by 0 bases, and 10 bases separated the two germline ends. The CDR3 reads CASSQSEHYQETQYF. The CDR3, as DNA: TGTGCCAGCAGCCAATCGGAACACTACCAAGAGACCCAGTACTTC.

The chain carries TRBV19 and TRBJ2-1; unclear D gene. Germline CDR1 and CDR2: LNHDA and SQIVND (reference sequence). V was trimmed by 1 base and J by 3 bases, leaving 4 bases between them. CDR3 size: 13 residues. DNA for the CDR3: TGTGCCAGTAGTATAGGCAGCTACAATGAGCAGTTCTTC. It is translated as CASSIGSYNEQFF.

This clonotype was observed many times. The V call is TRBV4-1, the J call TRBJ1-5, with D maybe TRBD1 (5 bases). This CDR3 region has 15 residues. V lost 0 bases and J lost 6, with 12 bases in between. Germline V CDR1 and CDR2: MGHRA, YSYEKL. The CDR3 nucleotides are TGCGCCAGCAGCCAAGATAGAGGGGTAGCTCAGCCCCAGCATTTT. This translates into CASSQDRGVAQPQHF.

The sample holds many counts of this clonotype. The V and J genes are TRBV4-3 and TRBJ2-1; 10 bases match TRBD2. Germline V CDR1 and CDR2: LGHNA, YSLEER. CDR3 length equals 18 residues. V lost 0 bases and J lost 6; bases outside the gene matches: 11. The CDR3 sequence is CASSQEPAPGLASNEQFF. CDR3 in DNA: TGCGCCAGCAGCCAAGAACCGGCACCGGGACTAGCGAGCAATGAGCAGTTCTTC.

This clonotype was seen only once. A much bigger clone sits one base away, suggesting this may be a read error. The chain recombines TRBV9 with TRBJ1-1, with D perhaps matching TRBD1 (5 bases). The CDR3 has 13 residues. CDR1 is SGDLS, CDR2 YYNGEE, per germline. CDR3 nucleotides: TGTGCCAGCAGCCCCGGTCGGGGACGGGGAGCTTCCTTT. Protein: CASSPGRGRGASF. The full variable domain, in which reference TRBV9 and TRBJ1-1 provide the parts outside the CDR3, is DSGVTQTPKHLITATGQRVTLRCSPRSGDLSVYWYQQSLDQGLQFLIQYYNGEERAKGNILERFSAQQFPDLHSELNLSSLELGDSALYFCASSPGRGRGASFGQGTRLTVV.

The J gene is TRBJ2-1, the V gene TRBV28, with TRBD1 identical over 8 bases. V gave up 3 bases and J gave up 4 bases; unmatched junction bases: 8. Germline CDR1 reads MDHEN; CDR2 reads SYDVKM. This CDR3 region has 16 residues. CDR3 nucleotides: TGTGCCAGCAGTTTGTGGGGGACAGGTACATACAATGAGCAGTTCTTC. It encodes CASSLWGTGTYNEQFF.

This clonotype was observed many times. The rearrangement uses TRBV6-1 and TRBJ2-7; D is possibly TRBD1 (6 bases). The germline V gene has CDR1 MNHNS and CDR2 SASEGT. The length of the CDR3 is 15 residues. With 5 bases removed from V and 0 bases from J, the gap between germline ends came to 14 bases. CDR3 residues: CASSFGTLNSYEQYF. The CDR3 nucleotides read TGTGCCAGCAGTTTCGGGACACTCAACTCCTACGAGCAGTACTTC.

About this clonotype: This clone may be a read error of a much larger clone one base away. The chain couples TRBV7-2 to TRBJ2-2; possible D gene TRBD2, 6 bases. The CDR3 spans 17 residues. Germline V lookup: CDR1 SGHTA, CDR2 FQGNSA. The V end was cut by 5 bases, the J end by 3 bases, with 19 bases between. The CDR3: CASSTGRMAGHTGELFF. The CDR3 bases are TGTGCCAGCAGCACGGGGAGGATGGCGGGACACACCGGGGAGCTGTTTTTT.

V gene TRBV29-1 combines with J gene TRBJ2-1, with 10 bases aligning to TRBD2. The V segment lost 6 bases and the J segment 7 bases; nucleotides outside the gene matches: 21. The CDR3 length is 18 residues. CDR1 is SQVTM, CDR2 ANQGSEA, per germline. The CDR3 is CSVLPYLGAGGPVNEQFF. For the CDR3, the DNA is TGCAGCGTCCTACCCTATCTCGGAGCGGGAGGGCCGGTAAATGAGCAGTTCTTC.

This clonotype appeared many times. The rearrangement links TRBV2 to TRBJ2-2; D gene uncertain. The CDR3 consists of 13 residues. V lost 9 bases and J lost 7, with 15 bases in between. CDR1 and CDR2 (germline): SNHLY, FYNNEI. Written as DNA, the CDR3 is TGTGCCAGTGGGCTAGAATTCCACGGGGAGCTGTTTTTT. Protein product: CASGLEFHGELFF.

This clonotype was recorded many times. The chain employs TRBV30 and TRBJ2-7; perhaps D is TRBD1 or TRBD2 (6 bases each). Trimming stripped 2 bases from V and 5 bases from J, with 13 bases between. The CDR3 runs to 13 residues. Per the germline V gene, CDR1 is GTSNPN and CDR2 is SVGIG (reference sequence). CDR3 in amino acids: CAWSKGGADEQYF. The CDR3 DNA sequence: TGTGCCTGGAGTAAGGGGGGCGCGGACGAGCAGTACTTC.

This clonotype was observed at least ten times. V usage is TRBV27 and J usage is TRBJ2-1; D is uncertain. CDR3 size: 14 residues. The germline V gene encodes CDR1 MNHEY and CDR2 SMNVEV (reference sequence). V lost 10 bases and J 5 bases, leaving 18 bases between the germline ends. The CDR3 protein is CATTAWAKNNEQFF. CDR3 nucleotides: TGTGCCACCACCGCATGGGCCAAAAACAATGAGCAGTTCTTC.

This chain connects TRBV19 to TRBJ2-1; D uncertain. Germline assignment: CDR1 LNHDA and CDR2 SQIVND (reference sequence). The V gene lost 5 bases and the J gene lost 0 bases, with 8 bases spanning the gap. The CDR3 spans 14 residues. The CDR3 DNA is TGTGCCAGTAGTTTCAGCCCCTCCTACAATGAGCAGTTCTTC. It yields the protein CASSFSPSYNEQFF. The whole variable domain, remainder taken from reference TRBV19 and TRBJ2-1, is DGGITQSPKYLFRKEGQNVTLSCEQNLNHDAMYWYRQDPGQGLRLIYYSQIVNDFQKGDIAEGYSVSREKKESFPLTVTSAQKNPTAFYLCASSFSPSYNEQFFGPGTRLTVL.

This clonotype was detected many times. V gene TRBV12-3 or TRBV12-4 combines with J gene TRBJ2-3; 8 nucleotides match TRBD2. With 3 bases clipped from V and 8 bases from J, the junction kept 7 bases outside the gene matches. This CDR3 comprises 14 residues. CDR3 sequence: CASSFSRREATQYF. CDR3 sequence (DNA): TGTGCCAGCAGTTTTAGTCGGCGGGAGGCTACGCAGTATTTT.

This clonotype was seen many times. J is TRBJ1-1 and V is TRBV2, with 11 nucleotides matching TRBD1. After removal of 6 bases from V and 3 bases from J, the junction contained 3 bases not matched to a gene. The germline V gene encodes CDR1 SNHLY and CDR2 FYNNEI. The CDR3 loop spans 14 amino acids. The CDR3 DNA reads TGTGCCAGCAGGACGGGACAGGGGGACACTGAAGCTTTCTTT. Translating it yields CASRTGQGDTEAFF.

The chain joins TRBV9 to TRBJ2-7, with D maybe TRBD1 (6 bases). V lost 3 bases, J lost 0 bases, and 16 bases lay in between. The CDR3 extends over 16 amino acids. Germline V gene data show CDR1 as SGDLS and CDR2 as YYNGEE. The CDR3, as DNA: TGTGCCAGCAGCGCCCCCGGGACATACAGCTCCTACGAGCAGTACTTC. This translates into CASSAPGTYSSYEQYF.

V is TRBV19 and J is TRBJ2-3, with D possibly being TRBD2 (6 bases). V was shortened by 3 bases and J by 0 bases, with 16 bases between the two germline ends. Germline V gene data show CDR1 as LNHDA and CDR2 as SQIVND (reference sequence). This CDR3 has 17 amino acids. The CDR3 bases are TGTGCCAGTAGTATTACGCCGGGCGGGACGAGCACAGATACGCAGTATTTT. Amino acids: CASSITPGGTSTDTQYF.